Sequencing of this T cell receptor beta chain was carried out in a study of cytomegalovirus exposure and HLA in healthy donors. The study, taken as a whole, reports: HLA allele associations emerged for roughly 17,000 TCR beta sequences in a later analysis, at 0.05 false discovery rate.

Trimming stripped 5 bases from V and 2 bases from J, with 12 bases between. This CDR3 is 14 amino acids long. CDR1 MRHNA and CDR2 SNTAGT come from the germline V gene. This PCR relied on a set of 60 Vbeta primers and 13 Jbeta primers. The repertoire was sequenced with immunoSEQ multiplex PCR; TCRdb's copy has only in-frame clones and lacks some. The sample lists some 120,000 clones; under 85% were seen once. As concerns this clone: The antigen is unknown.

The chain carries TRBV6-4 and TRBJ1-1; D is perhaps TRBD1 (5 bases). The TCR originated in a woman in her forties or fifties in good health and CMV-seropositive. Input material: PBMCs. The CDR3 coding sequence is TGTGCCAGCAGTCGCGGGACGGTTAACACTGAAGCTTTCTTT. Its protein is CASSRGTVNTEAFF.